The entry below gives a single TCR beta chain sequence along with its context. This sample stems from a study of blood T cell repertoires in COVID-19. In the authors' methods: Counts of nucleated cells, estimated from reference gene primer amplification, were obtained. Clones were read by immunoSEQ multiplex PCR, and TCRdb kept only the in-frame ones, dropping some. The DNA gave D and trimming, while V, J and clone size come from that table. The data hold 300,000 to 350,000 clones, with roughly 90% observed a single time. Recruited during active infection, patients (from Seattle) were subsequently followed longitudinally. With V trimmed by 4 bases and J by 1 base, 9 bases remained unmatched. The CDR3 consists of 18 residues. CDR1 is KGHDR, CDR2 SFDVKD, per germline.

Sequencing was done on a sample of peripheral blood. This chain uses TRBV24-1 with TRBJ2-2, with 9 nucleotides matching TRBD1. The receptor's source is a woman aged 25 to 45 with COVID-19, enrolled during active disease. DNA of the CDR3: TGTGCCACCAGTGACCCCTCGACAGGGGGAGGGAACACCGGGGAGCTGTTTTTT. Protein sequence: CATSDPSTGGGNTGELFF.